These T cell receptor beta chains were read from a single sample in a study of shared clonotypes between healthy human individuals. Method: immunoSEQ multiplex PCR; TCRdb's copy keeps in-frame clones and lacks some. In the table there are over a million clones, 75% to 80% of which are singletons. The sample taken for sequencing was memory CD4+ T cells from PBMCs. The receptors come from a man in his late teens or twenties in good health. Some clones in this sample may be carry-over from other donors' samples. CDR3s include the opening cysteine and the closing phenylalanine or tryptophan. Each record gives: J gene, D gene, clone size, V gene, CDR3 protein, CDR3 DNA. The D gene is left open where the match is weak. Only some rows state a clone size, as once, few, many or a class for expanded clones.

j_gene: TRBJ1-4
d_gene: .
abundance: .
v_gene: TRBV5-4
CDR3aa: CASSTYRGIGEKLFF
CDR3nt: TGTGCCAGCAGCACCTACAGAGGGATAGGGGAAAAACTGTTTTTT

j_gene: TRBJ2-1
d_gene: .
abundance: .
v_gene: TRBV9
CDR3aa: CASSLGGTVGNEQFF
CDR3nt: TGTGCCAGCAGCCTGGGCGGGACGGTAGGGAATGAGCAGTTCTTC

j_gene: TRBJ1-2
d_gene: TRBD1
abundance: .
v_gene: TRBV27
CDR3aa: CASSPRDRANYGYTF
CDR3nt: TGTGCCAGCAGTCCCCGGGACAGGGCTAACTATGGCTACACCTTC

j_gene: TRBJ1-5
d_gene: TRBD1
abundance: .
v_gene: TRBV6-4
CDR3aa: CASSPGTGGNQPQHF
CDR3nt: TGTGCCAGCAGTCCTGGGACAGGGGGCAATCAGCCCCAGCATTTT

j_gene: TRBJ1-2
d_gene: .
abundance: .
v_gene: TRBV19
CDR3aa: CASSTTGRGGYGYTF
CDR3nt: TGTGCCAGTAGTACAACAGGACGGGGCGGCTATGGCTACACCTTC

j_gene: TRBJ2-7
d_gene: .
abundance: .
v_gene: TRBV11-2
CDR3aa: CASSLGQALKNEQYF
CDR3nt: TGTGCCAGCAGCTTAGGCCAGGCGCTGAAGAACGAGCAGTACTTC

j_gene: TRBJ2-1
d_gene: .
abundance: .
v_gene: TRBV28
CDR3aa: CASRRGLVNEQFF
CDR3nt: TGTGCCAGCAGGAGGGGACTCGTCAATGAGCAGTTCTTC

j_gene: TRBJ2-3
d_gene: TRBD2
abundance: .
v_gene: TRBV19
CDR3aa: CASSTPRIAGVRDTQYF
CDR3nt: TGTGCCAGTAGTACCCCACGTATAGCGGGAGTTCGGGATACGCAGTATTTT

j_gene: TRBJ2-7
d_gene: .
abundance: .
v_gene: TRBV5-6
CDR3aa: CASSFPGAGPGEQYF
CDR3nt: TGTGCCAGCAGCTTTCCCGGGGCGGGCCCGGGAGAGCAGTACTTC

j_gene: TRBJ2-5
d_gene: .
abundance: .
v_gene: TRBV18
CDR3aa: CASSPGAETQYF
CDR3nt: TGTGCCAGCTCACCAGGGGCAGAGACCCAGTACTTC

j_gene: TRBJ1-2
d_gene: TRBD1
abundance: few
v_gene: TRBV27
CDR3aa: CASSPHGQGARYTF
CDR3nt: TGTGCCAGCAGTCCTCACGGACAGGGGGCCCGCTACACCTTC

j_gene: TRBJ1-1
d_gene: TRBD1
abundance: .
v_gene: TRBV30
CDR3aa: CAWSLRTGLMNTEAFF
CDR3nt: TGTGCCTGGAGTTTACGGACAGGGCTTATGAACACTGAAGCTTTCTTT

j_gene: TRBJ2-7
d_gene: .
abundance: .
v_gene: TRBV11-2
CDR3aa: CASSSSFTPLSEQYF
CDR3nt: TGTGCCAGCAGCTCGTCCTTCACGCCCCTGAGCGAGCAGTACTTC

j_gene: TRBJ1-1
d_gene: .
abundance: once
v_gene: TRBV2
CDR3aa: CASSEGGTPEAFF
CDR3nt: TGTGCCAGCAGCGAGGGGGGGACCCCCGAAGCTTTCTTT

j_gene: TRBJ2-4
d_gene: .
abundance: .
v_gene: TRBV15
CDR3aa: CATSSLRGQLAKNIQYF
CDR3nt: TGTGCCACCAGCAGCCTGCGGGGACAACTAGCCAAAAACATTCAGTACTTC

j_gene: TRBJ2-1
d_gene: TRBD1
abundance: once
v_gene: TRBV5-6
CDR3aa: CASSFLGTGGWEQFF
CDR3nt: TGTGCCAGCAGCTTCCTGGGGACAGGGGGCTGGGAGCAGTTCTTC

j_gene: TRBJ2-7
d_gene: .
abundance: .
v_gene: TRBV11-2
CDR3aa: CASSSMDSGYEQYF
CDR3nt: TGTGCCAGCAGCTCAATGGACTCGGGGTACGAGCAGTACTTC

j_gene: TRBJ2-3
d_gene: TRBD2
abundance: .
v_gene: TRBV4-1
CDR3aa: CASSQGLAGGDDTQYF
CDR3nt: TGCGCCAGCAGCCAAGGCCTAGCGGGAGGCGACGATACGCAGTATTTT

j_gene: TRBJ2-1
d_gene: .
abundance: .
v_gene: TRBV29-1
CDR3aa: CSFGRYKGYEQFF
CDR3nt: TGCAGCTTCGGAAGGTATAAGGGGTATGAGCAGTTCTTC

j_gene: TRBJ2-1
d_gene: TRBD2
abundance: once
v_gene: TRBV30
CDR3aa: CAWSVPGTINEQFF
CDR3nt: TGTGCCTGGAGCGTCCCGGGGACTATCAATGAGCAGTTCTTC

j_gene: TRBJ1-1
d_gene: TRBD1
abundance: once
v_gene: TRBV30
CDR3aa: CAWSTGTGGAGTEAFF
CDR3nt: TGTGCCTGGAGTACCGGGACAGGGGGCGCGGGCACTGAAGCTTTCTTT

j_gene: TRBJ1-2
d_gene: .
abundance: .
v_gene: TRBV7-9
CDR3aa: CASRTLVAGGTTNYGYTF
CDR3nt: TGTGCCAGCAGGACTCTCGTGGCAGGCGGGACTACTAACTATGGCTACACCTTC

j_gene: TRBJ1-1
d_gene: TRBD1
abundance: .
v_gene: TRBV27
CDR3aa: CASSSLGTGPSEAFF
CDR3nt: TGTGCCAGCAGTTCCCTCGGGACAGGACCGAGTGAAGCTTTCTTT

j_gene: TRBJ2-5
d_gene: .
abundance: .
v_gene: TRBV4-3
CDR3aa: CASSQEPTGMTQYF
CDR3nt: TGCGCCAGCAGCCAGGAACCTACAGGGATGACCCAGTACTTC

j_gene: TRBJ2-7
d_gene: .
abundance: .
v_gene: TRBV27
CDR3aa: CASSFRVGEQYF
CDR3nt: TGTGCCAGCAGTTTCAGGGTGGGCGAGCAGTACTTC

j_gene: TRBJ2-7
d_gene: TRBD1
abundance: .
v_gene: TRBV6-6
CDR3aa: CATESLIGQGHEQYF
CDR3nt: TGTGCCACTGAAAGCTTAATAGGACAGGGGCACGAGCAGTACTTC

j_gene: TRBJ2-1
d_gene: .
abundance: .
v_gene: TRBV6-4
CDR3aa: CASSPDHNEQFF
CDR3nt: TGTGCCAGCAGTCCGGATCACAATGAGCAGTTCTTC

j_gene: TRBJ2-2
d_gene: .
abundance: few
v_gene: TRBV11-2
CDR3aa: CASSLVSGPGELFF
CDR3nt: TGTGCCAGCAGCTTAGTTTCGGGACCCGGGGAGCTGTTTTTT

j_gene: TRBJ2-2
d_gene: TRBD2
abundance: many
v_gene: TRBV5-1
CDR3aa: CASSSHPWGSGEYTGELFF
CDR3nt: TGCGCCAGCAGCTCCCACCCCTGGGGCAGCGGGGAGTACACCGGGGAGCTGTTTTTT

j_gene: TRBJ2-7
d_gene: TRBD1
abundance: .
v_gene: TRBV29-1
CDR3aa: CSVKWGGQGAYEQYF
CDR3nt: TGCAGCGTCAAATGGGGAGGACAGGGGGCCTACGAGCAGTACTTC

j_gene: TRBJ1-5
d_gene: .
abundance: .
v_gene: TRBV5-4
CDR3aa: CASSLDRAQPQHF
CDR3nt: TGTGCCAGCAGCTTGGATCGGGCGCAGCCCCAGCATTTT

j_gene: TRBJ2-5
d_gene: TRBD2
abundance: .
v_gene: TRBV5-1
CDR3aa: CASSLTISGTQETQYF
CDR3nt: TGCGCCAGCAGCTTGACCATTAGCGGGACCCAAGAGACCCAGTACTTC

j_gene: TRBJ2-5
d_gene: .
abundance: few
v_gene: TRBV30
CDR3aa: CAWSLGETQYF
CDR3nt: TGTGCCTGGAGTCTGGGGGAGACCCAGTACTTC

j_gene: TRBJ2-7
d_gene: TRBD2
abundance: few
v_gene: TRBV19
CDR3aa: CASSRREGPYEQYF
CDR3nt: TGTGCCAGTAGTAGGCGGGAGGGACCCTACGAGCAGTACTTC

j_gene: TRBJ2-7
d_gene: .
abundance: many
v_gene: TRBV5-6
CDR3aa: CASSRPGSYEQYF
CDR3nt: TGTGCCAGCAGCAGGCCAGGCTCCTACGAGCAGTACTTC

j_gene: TRBJ1-5
d_gene: .
abundance: .
v_gene: TRBV5-1
CDR3aa: CASSVGFGEQPQHF
CDR3nt: TGCGCCAGCAGTGTGGGATTTGGGGAACAGCCCCAGCATTTT

j_gene: TRBJ2-7
d_gene: .
abundance: .
v_gene: TRBV11-2
CDR3aa: CASSPISTYEQYF
CDR3nt: TGTGCCAGCAGCCCCATATCTACCTACGAGCAGTACTTC

j_gene: TRBJ2-2
d_gene: TRBD1
abundance: .
v_gene: TRBV5-1
CDR3aa: CASADRGNTGELFF
CDR3nt: TGCGCCAGCGCGGACAGGGGGAACACCGGGGAGCTGTTTTTT

j_gene: TRBJ2-7
d_gene: .
abundance: .
v_gene: TRBV27
CDR3aa: CATRQIPSGEQYF
CDR3nt: TGTGCCACCCGTCAGATACCCTCTGGCGAGCAGTACTTC

j_gene: TRBJ1-5
d_gene: .
abundance: .
v_gene: TRBV28
CDR3aa: CASSFEGKPQHF
CDR3nt: TGTGCCAGCAGTTTTGAGGGGAAGCCCCAGCATTTT

j_gene: TRBJ1-1
d_gene: .
abundance: few
v_gene: TRBV6-4
CDR3aa: CASTDPPSTEAFF
CDR3nt: TGTGCCAGCACCGACCCCCCGAGCACTGAAGCTTTCTTT

j_gene: TRBJ1-1
d_gene: .
abundance: .
v_gene: TRBV6-1
CDR3aa: CASSVGRVLGSTEAFF
CDR3nt: TGTGCCAGCAGTGTGGGCAGGGTACTAGGGAGCACTGAAGCTTTCTTT

j_gene: TRBJ1-2
d_gene: .
abundance: .
v_gene: TRBV6-1
CDR3aa: CASSEAAGRNYGYTF
CDR3nt: TGTGCCAGCAGTGAAGCGGCGGGGCGTAACTATGGCTACACCTTC

j_gene: TRBJ2-2
d_gene: .
abundance: .
v_gene: TRBV27
CDR3aa: CASSFRGMTGELFF
CDR3nt: TGTGCCAGCAGTTTTCGGGGGATGACCGGGGAGCTGTTTTTT

j_gene: TRBJ1-1
d_gene: .
abundance: once
v_gene: TRBV6-5
CDR3aa: CASSYSSGLVTEAFF
CDR3nt: TGTGCCAGCAGTTACTCGTCAGGGTTAGTGACTGAAGCTTTCTTT

j_gene: TRBJ2-7
d_gene: .
abundance: few
v_gene: TRBV5-4
CDR3aa: CASSRRGDYLYEQYF
CDR3nt: TGTGCCAGCAGCCGAAGGGGGGACTACCTCTACGAGCAGTACTTC

j_gene: TRBJ2-7
d_gene: TRBD1
abundance: .
v_gene: TRBV29-1
CDR3aa: CSVEDQQGDYEQYF
CDR3nt: TGCAGCGTTGAAGATCAACAGGGGGACTACGAGCAGTACTTC

j_gene: TRBJ2-5
d_gene: TRBD2
abundance: .
v_gene: TRBV11-2
CDR3aa: CASSLTSGGGETQYF
CDR3nt: TGTGCCAGCAGCTTAACTAGCGGGGGAGGGGAGACCCAGTACTTC

j_gene: TRBJ2-7
d_gene: .
abundance: .
v_gene: TRBV2
CDR3aa: CASSEVHSGDEQYF
CDR3nt: TGTGCCAGCAGTGAGGTTCACTCGGGAGACGAGCAGTACTTC